One sample yielded the 14 T cell receptor beta chains listed below, sequenced in a study of cytomegalovirus exposure and HLA in healthy donors. TCRdb's copy holds only in-frame clones and misses some; the assay was immunoSEQ multiplex PCR. The sample lists approximately 160,000 clones, under 90% seen once, with approximately 10% in the top ten. The sequenced sample consisted of PBMCs. The origin of the receptors is a woman aged 18-35 years in good health and CMV-seropositive.

The chain combines TRBV7-2 with TRBJ2-7, with 8 bases fitting TRBD2. The CDR3 loop spans 15 amino acids. Per germline, CDR1 SGHTA and CDR2 FQGNSA. The V segment lost 4 bases and the J segment 0 bases; nucleotides outside the gene matches: 5. CDR3 nucleotides: TGTGCCAGCAGCTCCGAGAGCGGGAGCTCCTACGAGCAGTACTTC. It specifies CASSSESGSSYEQYF.

This clone has just a few counts. The chain has TRBV5-1 and TRBJ2-2; D gene ambiguous. The V end was cut by 0 bases, the J end by 7 bases, with 7 bases between. From germline, CDR1 is SGHRS and CDR2 YFSETQ. The CDR3 runs 13 residues. CDR3 DNA: TGCGCCAGCAGCTTGGCGGGTAACGGGGAGCTGTTTTTT. Protein: CASSLAGNGELFF.

The chain uses TRBV30 and TRBJ1-4, with a possible D match to TRBD1 (5 bases). The CDR3 is 19 amino acids. Trimming removed 4 bases at V and 0 bases at J, with 24 bases between. Germline CDR1 and CDR2: GTSNPN and SVGIG (reference sequence). In nucleotides, the CDR3 is TGTGCCTGGAACCCTGCCCGGACAATGGGATTTGCAACTAATGAAAAACTGTTTTTT. Translation: CAWNPARTMGFATNEKLFF.

V gene TRBV5-4 combines with J gene TRBJ2-7, with TRBD1 as a possible D gene (5 bases). The CDR3 extends over 13 amino acids. Germline assignment: CDR1 SGHNT and CDR2 YYREEE (reference sequence). V lost 4 bases and J lost 0, with 8 bases in between. The CDR3 sequence is CASSPDSSYEQYF. The CDR3 nucleotides are TGTGCCAGCAGCCCCGACAGCTCCTACGAGCAGTACTTC.

This clone was counted a single time. J is TRBJ1-1 and V is TRBV29-1; weak D call: TRBD1 (5 bases). Germline assignment: CDR1 SQVTM and CDR2 ANQGSEA. This CDR3 contains 14 residues. Trimming shortened V by 7 bases and J by 0 bases, and 15 bases separated the two germline ends. CDR3 in amino acids: CSDRAGQVNTEAFF. CDR3 nucleotides: TGCAGCGACCGAGCCGGACAAGTGAACACTGAAGCTTTCTTT. The full variable domain, completed using reference TRBV29-1 and TRBJ1-1, is SAVISQKPSRDICQRGTSLTIQCQVDSQVTMMFWYRQQPGQSLTLIATANQGSEATYESGFVIDKFPISRPNLTFSTLTVSNMSPEDSSIYLCSDRAGQVNTEAFFGQGTRLTVV.

The DNA for the CDR3 is TGTGCCAGCAGTTACAGGGAGAGCAATCAGCCCCAGCATTTT. Translated, it gives CASSYRESNQPQHF. The chain combines TRBV6-5 with TRBJ1-5; D not certain. Trimming removed 2 bases at V and 1 base at J, with 6 bases between. CDR1 and CDR2 from the germline V gene are MNHEY and SVGAGI. The CDR3 runs to 14 residues.

The gene calls are TRBV13 and TRBJ1-2, with 8 bases lining up with TRBD1. Looked up from germline, CDR1 is PRHDT and CDR2 is FYEKMQ (reference sequence). The CDR3 spans 17 residues. J was trimmed by 9 bases and V by 0 bases; bases with no gene match: 15. The CDR3 is CASSLGPGGASQTSYTF. CDR3 sequence (DNA): TGTGCCAGCAGCTTAGGTCCAGGGGGCGCCTCACAAACAAGCTACACCTTC.

The V gene is TRBV10-1, the J gene TRBJ2-7; tentatively, D is TRBD1 (6 bases). Germline V gene lookup returns CDR1 WNHNN and CDR2 SYGVQD (reference sequence). The CDR3 contains 14 residues. Trimming pared 0 bases from V and 6 bases from J, leaving 12 bases between. The CDR3 protein is CASSESLAGVEQYF. CDR3 DNA: TGCGCCAGCAGTGAGTCCTTGGCAGGGGTCGAGCAGTACTTC.

The chain joins TRBV7-9 to TRBJ1-5; no definite D call. In germline, CDR1 is SEHNR, CDR2 FQNEAQ (reference sequence). The CDR3 sequence is 12 residues long. Trimming left V 2 bases short and J 10 bases short, with 9 bases between. The CDR3 region has the DNA TGTGCCAGCAGCTTACAGGATTATCCCCAGCATTTT. Protein product: CASSLQDYPQHF.

The gene calls are TRBV11-3 and TRBJ1-1; unclear D gene. V lost 7 bases and J 1 base, leaving 13 bases between the germline ends. Germline CDR1 is SGHNT and CDR2 is YENEEA. The CDR3 sequence is 14 residues long. As DNA, the CDR3 is TGTGCCAGCACCCCGAATCCAGGGAACACTGAAGCTTTCTTT. Translating gives CASTPNPGNTEAFF.

This chain's CDR3 is CASSLGQGVDTEAFF. The CDR3 nucleotides read TGCGCCAGCAGCCTCGGACAGGGTGTCGACACTGAAGCTTTCTTT. J is TRBJ1-1 and V is TRBV5-1; 8 bases are a match to TRBD1. CDR3 length: 15 amino acids. J was trimmed by 3 bases and V by 4 bases; bases with no gene match: 8. Germline lookup yields CDR1 SGHRS and CDR2 YFSETQ.

J is TRBJ2-5 and V is TRBV27; perhaps TRBD2 as D (5 bases). Per germline, CDR1 MNHEY and CDR2 SMNVEV (reference sequence). Deletions cut 2 bases from V and 2 bases from J, with 9 bases between. CDR3 size: 14 residues. The CDR3 DNA reads TGTGCCAGCAGTTTAATAGGGAGTCAAGAGACCCAGTACTTC. This translates into CASSLIGSQETQYF.

This chain joins TRBV27 and TRBJ1-1; D may be TRBD1 (5 bases). Germline V CDR1 and CDR2: MNHEY, SMNVEV (reference sequence). V was shortened by 6 bases and J by 2 bases, with 13 bases between the two germline ends. The CDR3 totals 14 residues. The CDR3 DNA reads as TGTGCCAGCAGCAGGCCAGGGCTAAACACTGAAGCTTTCTTT. Residues: CASSRPGLNTEAFF.

The chain carries TRBV21-1 and TRBJ2-7; the table's TRBD1 call for D was not verified on the DNA. TRBV21-1 is annotated as a pseudogene. The CDR3 length is 16 residues. CDR3 loop: CASSKLRWDRVGEQYF. Here the CDR3 DNA reads TGTGCCAGCAGCAAATTGCGATGGGACAGGGTGGGCGAGCAGTACTTC.